The rows below give T cell receptor beta chains drawn from one sample of a study of blood T cell repertoires in COVID-19. Profiled with immunoSEQ multiplex PCR; TCRdb holds only in-frame clones, not every one. The top ten hold 2.5% to 4% of the sample, which has 240,000 or so clones, 70% to 85% seen once. The sample consisted of peripheral blood. All receptors derive from a woman of 80 years or more with acute or convalescent COVID-19. Both conserved end residues are part of each CDR3. A D gene is named only where the DNA matches it firmly. A row's size may be missing; if present it is once, few, many or a size class.

j_gene	abundance	d_gene	v_gene	CDR3nt	CDR3aa
TRBJ1-5	.	.	TRBV30	TGTGCCTGGAGTGTATCTGGAGGCAATCAGCCCCAGCATTTT	CAWSVSGGNQPQHF
TRBJ2-7	few	.	TRBV6-2/TRBV6-3	TGTGCCAGCAGTTACGGTTCGGGATACTCAAGCTCCTACGAGCAGTACTTC	CASSYGSGYSSSYEQYF
TRBJ2-2	.	TRBD1	TRBV5-1	TGCGCCAGCAGCCCTCGGACAGGGGAGACCGGGGAGCTGTTTTTT	CASSPRTGETGELFF
TRBJ1-5	.	.	TRBV6-2/TRBV6-3	TGTGCCAGCAGTTACTCGATAGGCAGGCCCCCTTCGGTCAGCAATCAGCCCCAGCATTTT	CASSYSIGRPPSVSNQPQHF
TRBJ1-1	.	.	TRBV2	TGTGCCAGCAGTGCAATTGAGCTGAACACTGAAGCTTTCTTT	CASSAIELNTEAFF
TRBJ1-3	.	.	TRBV7-9	TGTGCCAGCAGCCAGGACATTGTTTTACATTTT	CASSQDIVLHF
TRBJ2-7	few	TRBD2	TRBV19	TGTGCCAGTAGTATCGGGGGTGGCGGGAGCTCCTACGAGCAGTACTTC	CASSIGGGGSSYEQYF
TRBJ1-4	.	.	TRBV7-6	TGTGCCAGCAGCTTAGGGCCTGCCCTTAATGAAAAACTGTTTTTT	CASSLGPALNEKLFF
TRBJ1-3	.	.	TRBV21-1	TGTGCCAGCAGCAAAATCGGCCAGACTTACTCTGGAAACACCATATATTTT	CASSKIGQTYSGNTIYF
TRBJ1-2	once	.	TRBV4-1	TGCGCCAGCAGCCAAGGCGATGGCTACACCTTC	CASSQGDGYTF
TRBJ1-2	.	TRBD1	TRBV2	TGTGCCAGCAGTCCAAGACAGGGCTATGGCTACACCTTC	CASSPRQGYGYTF
TRBJ1-2	once	TRBD1	TRBV28	TGTGCCAGCAGCCCTGACAGGGGGGGCTACACCTTC	CASSPDRGGYTF
TRBJ1-1	.	TRBD1	TRBV19	TGTGCCAGTAGTACCGTCGGACAGGTGGGTAGGAACACTGAAGCTTTCTTT	CASSTVGQVGRNTEAFF
TRBJ1-2	once	.	TRBV18	TGTGCCAGCTCACCGGATCGCCAGAGCGCCTATGGCTACACCTTC	CASSPDRQSAYGYTF
TRBJ2-5	.	TRBD2	TRBV3-1/TRBV3-2	TGTGCCAGCAGCCTCCGGGGGGTAGAGACCCAGTACTTC	CASSLRGVETQYF
TRBJ2-2	.	.	TRBV27	TGTGCCAGCAGTTTATCTCCAGCGCTTAACACCGGGGAGCTGTTTTTT	CASSLSPALNTGELFF
TRBJ1-1	few	TRBD1	TRBV4-2	TGTGCCAGCAGCCAACACTCCGGACAGGGAGGTTTTCAGGGAGCTTTCTTT	CASSQHSGQGGFQGAFF
TRBJ2-7	.	.	TRBV2	TGTGCCAGCAGGCGCTCCGTTTATTACTACGAGCAGTACTTC	CASRRSVYYYEQYF
TRBJ2-2	.	TRBD2	TRBV10-3	TGTGCCATCAGTGAGTTGACTAGCGGGAGCGCGGGGGAGCTGTTTTTT	CAISELTSGSAGELFF
TRBJ2-3	few	TRBD2	TRBV3-1/TRBV3-2	TGTGCCAGCAGCCAAGGATACGGGAGGACGGCAGATACGCAGTATTTT	CASSQGYGRTADTQYF
TRBJ1-1	.	TRBD1	TRBV6-1	TGTGCCAGCAGTGCACGGAAGACAGGGGTAGCCAGCATGAACACTGAAGCTTTCTTT	CASSARKTGVASMNTEAFF
TRBJ2-5	.	.	TRBV5-1	TGCGCCAGCGCGAGGGGGAGGGCCGGTGAGACCCAGTACTTC	CASARGRAGETQYF
TRBJ1-4	.	.	TRBV30	TGTGCCTGGATGTACCAATCCCAGGGAGGTGAAAAACTGTTTTTT	CAWMYQSQGGEKLFF
TRBJ1-2	few	TRBD1	TRBV5-4	TGTGCCAGCAGCTTGTCTCTGAATAGGCTGGACAGGGACTATGGCTACACCTTC	CASSLSLNRLDRDYGYTF
TRBJ2-3	few	.	TRBV9	TGTGCCAGCAGCGTAGGCGGCACAGATACGCAGTATTTT	CASSVGGTDTQYF
TRBJ2-1	.	.	TRBV7-6	TGTGCCAGCAGCCCCCTGCCCGTGGGTGGCGGGGAGAGTGAGCAGTTCTTC	CASSPLPVGGGESEQFF
TRBJ2-2	.	.	TRBV15	TGTGCCACCAGCAGAGGAGGATCCTCGAACACCGGGGAGCTGTTTTTT	CATSRGGSSNTGELFF
TRBJ2-5	.	TRBD2	TRBV7-2	TGTGCCAGCAGCCTCCATCAGGGACTAGCGGGAGAGACCCAGTACTTC	CASSLHQGLAGETQYF
TRBJ2-6	.	TRBD1	TRBV4-1	TGCGCCAGCAGCCTCCGACAGGGGGCCGACTCTGGGGCCAACGTCCTGACTTTC	CASSLRQGADSGANVLTF
TRBJ2-1	.	.	TRBV11-3	TGTGCCAGCAGCGCGCCAGGGGATGAGCAGTTCTTC	CASSAPGDEQFF
TRBJ2-5	.	.	TRBV7-3	TGTGCCAGCAGCTCTGGGAGTCGAGAGACCCAGTACTTC	CASSSGSRETQYF
TRBJ2-6	.	.	TRBV19	TGTGCCAGTAGTATTCGGGTCACTGGGGCCAACGTCCTGACTTTC	CASSIRVTGANVLTF
TRBJ1-5	few	.	TRBV12-2	TGTGCAAGTCGCTTAGCGGGGGACGGACTACATAGCAATCAGCCCCAGCATTTT	CASRLAGDGLHSNQPQHF
TRBJ2-1	.	.	TRBV6-5	TGTGCCAGCAGTAGGGGATCCGTTAACAATGAGCAGTTCTTC	CASSRGSVNNEQFF
TRBJ2-7	.	TRBD1	TRBV15	TGTGCCACCAGCACAACACAGGGGGCGGGCCACGAGCAGTACTTC	CATSTTQGAGHEQYF
TRBJ2-6	.	.	TRBV19	TGTGCCAGTAGTATAGGGGCGAACTCTGGGGCCAACGTCCTGACTTTC	CASSIGANSGANVLTF
TRBJ2-7	.	TRBD2	TRBV5-1	TGCGCCAGCAGCTTGGAACTAGCGGGAAGGGGCGAGCAGTACTTC	CASSLELAGRGEQYF
TRBJ2-7	.	TRBD1	TRBV6-1	TGTGCCAGCAGTGAATTAAACAGGGGTGGCTACGAGCAGTACTTC	CASSELNRGGYEQYF
TRBJ1-1	.	.	TRBV6-5	TGTGCCAGCAGTCGACAGGACTTGAACACTGAAGCTTTCTTT	CASSRQDLNTEAFF
TRBJ1-1	.	.	TRBV25-1	TGTGCCAGCAGTCCTATAAAGGGGTTTCTAGGGGCTAGCACTGAAGCTTTCTTT	CASSPIKGFLGASTEAFF
TRBJ1-2	.	.	TRBV11-2	TGTGCCAGCAGCTTGAGTGACACCGCTAACTATGGCTACACCTTC	CASSLSDTANYGYTF
TRBJ2-1	few	TRBD2	TRBV5-1	TGCGCCAGCCGTAGGCTGACTAGCAGCACCAATGAGCAGTTCTTC	CASRRLTSSTNEQFF